This T cell receptor beta chain was sequenced in a study of regulatory T cells in long-lasting Graves disease. Overall study findings and caveats: Peripheral blood alone, not thyroid tissue, underwent study.

Assembly of TCR beta libraries relied on iRepertoire HTBI primers together with Arm-PCR of CDR3 regions. TCRdb independently ran MiXCR on the multiplex PCR reads; one entry per CDR3 protein. The data contain about 470,000 distinct CDR3 sequences, more than 20% of them singletons. This clonotype appeared a few times. The antigen is unknown. Time point noted: persistent/refractory GD, antithyroid drugs over 5 years with positive TRAb. Extracted RNA from PBMCs served as the source of the TCR library. CDR3 length: 16 amino acids. The V and J ends lost 0 bases and 2 bases, in that order; junction bases with no gene match: 8. Germline CDR1 reads SGHRS; CDR2 reads YFSETQ.

The chain recombines TRBV5-1 with TRBJ2-7, with 7 positions matching TRBD1. This clonotype was obtained from a female donor with Graves disease. The material sequenced was peripheral blood mononuclear cells (PBMCs), taken when the disease was refractory, from a patient treated with antithyroid drugs. CDR3 nucleotide sequence: TGCGCCAGCAGCTTGGAGGGGGCCGGGGAGACCTACGAGCAGTACTTC. This sequence encodes CASSLEGAGETYEQYF.